A single sample gave rise to the 24 T cell receptor beta chains below, sequenced in a study of CD8+CD57+ T cells in acquired aplastic anemia listed by TCRdb under 2018. The patients picked for sequencing were ones in whom flow cytometry had shown an expansion of CD8+CD57+ cells. Instrument on record: Illumina HiSeq 2000. Profiling of TCR beta VDJ combinations and CDR3 sequences used genomic DNA as the template. TCRdb trimmed public reads at Q25 via fastp, called clones via MiXCR and kept in-frame beta chains. Rows with a matching CDR3 protein are joined into one entry that keeps the most common DNA and genes. The sample profile shows 100,000 to 150,000 distinct CDR3 sequences; 50% to 70% of them were found once. The ten largest clones take up roughly 30% of the sample. Specimen: sorted CD4+, CD8+, or CD8+CD57+ T cells (not recorded which) from PBMCs. The receptors were gathered from a human donor with aplastic anemia.

The rearrangement uses TRBV7-6 and TRBJ1-1; 7 bases are a match to TRBD1. The germline CDR1 and CDR2 sequences are SGHVS and FNYEAQ. The CDR3 spans 13 residues. Trimming at V came to 8 bases and at J to 3 bases, leaving 6 bases not matched to a gene. The CDR3 bases are TGTGCCAGCGGCCGAGACAGGGACACTGAAGCTTTCTTT. Translation: CASGRDRDTEAFF.

This rearrangement joins TRBV19 to TRBJ2-5, with 8 bases that match TRBD1. J lost 5 bases, V lost 5 bases, and 4 bases had no gene match. Germline values: CDR1 LNHDA, CDR2 SQIVND (reference sequence). CDR3 length: 13 residues. CDR3: CASSLRTGETQYF. The CDR3 DNA sequence: TGTGCCAGTAGTCTACGGACAGGGGAGACCCAGTACTTC. The whole variable domain, remainder taken from reference TRBV19 and TRBJ2-5, is DGGITQSPKYLFRKEGQNVTLSCEQNLNHDAMYWYRQDPGQGLRLIYYSQIVNDFQKGDIAEGYSVSREKKESFPLTVTSAQKNPTAFYLCASSLRTGETQYFGPGTRLLVL.

V is TRBV29-1 and J is TRBJ1-2; D unclear. The CDR3 loop spans 13 amino acids. V was clipped by 4 bases and J by 8 bases, with 17 bases between them. The germline V gene encodes CDR1 SQVTM and CDR2 ANQGSEA. CDR3 region: CSVVQPQLGGYTF. In DNA, the CDR3 is TGCAGCGTTGTCCAACCTCAGCTGGGCGGCTACACCTTC.

This chain links TRBV10-3 with TRBJ1-3; 8 positions match TRBD1. J gave up 7 bases and V 4 bases, and 6 bases lay outside the gene matches. The CDR3 consists of 14 residues. Germline V CDR1 and CDR2: ENHRY, SYGVKD. In DNA, the CDR3 is TGTGCCATCAGTGCCTCGGACAGGGTGAACACCATATATTTT. As protein: CAISASDRVNTIYF.

This chain connects TRBV2 to TRBJ1-5; 7 bases are a match to TRBD1. The V segment lost 6 bases and the J segment 7 bases; nucleotides outside the gene matches: 6. This CDR3 region has 13 residues. Germline V gene lookup returns CDR1 SNHLY and CDR2 FYNNEI. CDR3 in amino acids: CASRIGGVQPQHF. The CDR3 bases are TGTGCCAGCAGGATAGGGGGCGTCCAGCCCCAGCATTTT.

The chain is built from TRBV20-1 and TRBJ1-6, with TRBD1 as a possible D gene (5 bases). Trimming pared 6 bases from V and 9 bases from J, leaving 21 bases between. Germline V lookup: CDR1 DFQATT, CDR2 SNEGSKA (reference sequence). The CDR3 runs 15 residues. CDR3 in amino acids: CSADPTGEGASPLHF. CDR3 nucleotide sequence: TGCAGTGCCGACCCAACTGGGGAAGGGGCTTCACCCCTCCACTTT.

Many counts were recorded for this clonotype. V and J are TRBV6-5 and TRBJ2-7, with 8 bases aligning to TRBD1. With V trimmed by 6 bases and J by 0 bases, 7 bases remained unmatched. CDR1 is MNHEY and CDR2 is SVGAGI in the germline V gene. The CDR3 is 15 residues long. CDR3 coding DNA: TGTGCCAGCAGCTACGGGCAGGGGGCCTCCTACGAGCAGTACTTC. Its translation is CASSYGQGASYEQYF.

The rearrangement joins TRBV19 to TRBJ1-2; D might be TRBD1 (6 bases). The CDR3 extends over 14 amino acids. The V gene's germline CDR1 is LNHDA and CDR2 SQIVND (reference sequence). Trimming left V 2 bases short and J 8 bases short, with 15 bases between. The CDR3 DNA sequence: TGTGCCAGTAGTATAAACCCAGGGGCGCGGGGCTACACCTTC. Its translation is CASSINPGARGYTF.

This clonotype has just a few counts. The chain uses TRBV19 and TRBJ2-7; the D gene could be TRBD1 or TRBD2 (5 bases each). V shed 6 bases and J shed 6 bases, with 18 bases lying between them. The CDR3 has 14 amino acids. Germline lookup yields CDR1 LNHDA and CDR2 SQIVND (reference sequence). The CDR3 loop reads CASSLHGTLGEQYF. The CDR3 DNA reads as TGTGCCAGTAGCCTCCATGGGACCCTCGGCGAGCAGTACTTC.

The chain combines TRBV9 with TRBJ1-5, with 7 bases identical to TRBD1. J was trimmed by 11 bases and V by 0 bases; bases with no gene match: 11. The CDR3 length is 15 residues. In germline, CDR1 is SGDLS, CDR2 YYNGEE. CDR3 residues: CASSVANRGLETQHF. DNA of the CDR3: TGTGCCAGCAGCGTAGCGAACAGGGGATTGGAGACCCAGCATTTT.

V gene TRBV25-1 combines with J gene TRBJ1-4, with a weak D call TRBD1 (5 bases). The CDR3 contains 15 residues. The V and J ends lost 3 bases and 4 bases respectively, with 12 bases between them. Germline V gene data show CDR1 as MGHDK and CDR2 as SYGVNS. Written as DNA, the CDR3 is TGTGCCAGCAGTGAGTCAGGGTTACTTAATGAAAAACTGTTTTTT. Protein sequence: CASSESGLLNEKLFF.

The chain has TRBV10-1 and TRBJ2-7; possibly TRBD1 or TRBD2 for D (6 bases each). The CDR3 runs to 16 residues. Trimming removed 5 bases from V and 2 bases from J, with 19 bases in between. CDR1 is WNHNN and CDR2 is SYGVQD in the germline V gene (reference sequence). The CDR3 reads CASSPLGRGAPYEQYF. CDR3 sequence (DNA): TGCGCCAGCAGTCCCTTAGGAAGGGGGGCCCCCTACGAGCAGTACTTC.

The V and J genes are TRBV7-9 and TRBJ2-7, with 7 bases fitting TRBD1. The CDR3 sequence is 15 residues long. Germline lookup yields CDR1 SEHNR and CDR2 FQNEAQ (reference sequence). With V trimmed by 1 base and J by 4 bases, 7 bases remained unmatched. This CDR3 is CASSLEQGFGYEQYF. CDR3 DNA sequence: TGTGCCAGCAGCTTAGAACAGGGGTTTGGGTACGAGCAGTACTTC.

The V gene is TRBV10-3, the J gene TRBJ1-4, with D perhaps matching TRBD1 (6 bases). Germline V CDR1 and CDR2: ENHRY, SYGVKD. The CDR3 sequence is 13 residues long. Trimming removed 10 bases from V and 5 bases from J, with 14 bases in between. The CDR3 DNA reads TGTGCCACCTCAGGGGACAACAATGAAAAACTGTTTTTT. It yields the protein CATSGDNNEKLFF.

This clonotype turned up a few times. The chain carries TRBV7-9 and TRBJ2-1; D is uncertain. The CDR3 extends over 11 amino acids. Germline V CDR1 and CDR2: SEHNR, FQNEAQ (reference sequence). V was pared by 9 bases and J by 5 bases, with 8 bases between. The CDR3 DNA reads TGTGCCAGTGGACGGAACAATGAGCAGTTCTTC. Encoded protein: CASGRNNEQFF.

The genes are TRBV2 and TRBJ2-1; weak D call: TRBD1 (5 bases). The CDR3 loop spans 15 amino acids. Trimming left V 2 bases short and J 6 bases short, with 14 bases between. Germline V gives CDR1 SNHLY, CDR2 FYNNEI. This CDR3 is CASSERQLIVNEQFF. The CDR3 DNA is TGTGCCAGCAGTGAACGACAGCTAATTGTCAATGAGCAGTTCTTC.

The CDR3 reads CSASLREGPSTDTQYF. CDR3 sequence (DNA): TGCAGTGCTAGTCTGCGGGAGGGCCCTAGCACAGATACGCAGTATTTT. The V and J genes are TRBV20-1 and TRBJ2-3; 9 bases are a match to TRBD2. The V gene end was trimmed by 3 bases and the J gene end by 0 bases; junction bases not matched to a gene: 7. This CDR3 has 16 amino acids. Germline CDR1 and CDR2: DFQATT and SNEGSKA (reference sequence).

This clonotype occurred many times. The CDR3 DNA sequence: TGTGCCACCCTAGACAGGGTGAACAATCAGCCCCAGCATTTT. Protein product: CATLDRVNNQPQHF. The chain combines TRBV19 with TRBJ1-5; 7 nucleotides agree with TRBD1. V lost 10 bases and J lost 3; bases outside the gene matches: 9. The germline CDR1 and CDR2 sequences are LNHDA and SQIVND (reference sequence). CDR3 length equals 14 residues. Supplemented by reference TRBV19 and TRBJ1-5, the full variable domain reads DGGITQSPKYLFRKEGQNVTLSCEQNLNHDAMYWYRQDPGQGLRLIYYSQIVNDFQKGDIAEGYSVSREKKESFPLTVTSAQKNPTAFYLCATLDRVNNQPQHFGDGTRLSIL.

In its sample, this clonotype was seen a few times. The chain links TRBV27 to TRBJ1-1; D is undetermined. Germline V gene data show CDR1 as MNHEY and CDR2 as SMNVEV (reference sequence). CDR3 length: 13 residues. V was clipped by 2 bases and J by 1 base, with 5 bases between them. In nucleotides, the CDR3 is TGTGCCAGCAGTTTAAGGGCGAACACTGAAGCTTTCTTT. This translates into CASSLRANTEAFF.

This chain uses TRBV20-1 with TRBJ2-2; D might be TRBD2 (5 bases). Trimming cost V 5 bases and J 1 base, with 11 bases left between them. The germline gives CDR1 DFQATT, CDR2 SNEGSKA (reference sequence). The CDR3 contains 14 residues. Here the CDR3 reads CSARTDMNTGELFF. CDR3 nucleotide sequence: TGCAGTGCTCGGACTGATATGAACACCGGGGAGCTGTTTTTT.

The chain employs TRBV7-2 and TRBJ2-3; D may be TRBD2 (6 bases). The CDR3 is made up of 18 amino acids. V gave up 1 base and J gave up 0 bases, with 17 bases separating them. Germline V CDR1 and CDR2: SGHTA, FQGNSA. CDR3 nucleotides: TGTGCCAGCAGCTTAGTCCCCTTAGGCGGGGCGAGCACAGATACGCAGTATTTT. Translating gives CASSLVPLGGASTDTQYF.

This clonotype was counted between two and nine times. The rearrangement links TRBV2 to TRBJ2-7, with D hard to call. This CDR3 has 13 residues. CDR1 and CDR2 (germline): SNHLY, FYNNEI. Trimming pared 2 bases from V and 4 bases from J, leaving 9 bases between. For the CDR3, the DNA is TGTGCCAGCAGTGAACTCGGCCCGTACGAGCAGTACTTC. Its protein is CASSELGPYEQYF.

J is TRBJ2-5 and V is TRBV6-4; TRBD2 matches at 7 bases. Looked up from germline, CDR1 is MRHNA and CDR2 is SNTAGT. V was clipped by 5 bases and J by 2 bases; unmatched bases: 8. The CDR3 covers 15 residues. The CDR3 spells CASSPGGRGQETQYF. In DNA, the CDR3 is TGTGCCAGCAGTCCAGGCGGGAGAGGGCAAGAGACCCAGTACTTC.

This clonotype appeared many times. The genes are TRBV19 and TRBJ2-2, with D possibly being TRBD2 (6 bases). This CDR3 has 19 residues. Trimming took off 4 bases at V and 0 bases at J, with 21 bases between the two ends. Germline V CDR1 and CDR2: LNHDA, SQIVND (reference sequence). In DNA form, the CDR3 reads TGTGCCAGTAGTAGTAGGGCGAGCGGGCTAGCGACGAACACCGGGGAGCTGTTTTTT. Translated: CASSSRASGLATNTGELFF.